These T cell receptor beta chains were read from a single sample in a study of graft-versus-host responses after intestinal transplantation. Assay used: immunoSEQ multiplex PCR; TCRdb lists only in-frame clones, some missing. The sample lists tens of thousands of clones, 85% to 95% occurring once. Antigens for these TCRs are unknown. This material consisted of unstimulated CD8+ T cells sorted from spleen or lymph node cells, taken before transplant. These receptors came from a human donor who was the organ donor for an intestinal transplant. Each CDR3 is given with its conserved first and last residue. The D gene is left open where the match is weak. Not every row has a clone size; where given, it reads once, few, many or a size class.

>TRBJ1-2|-|-|TRBV4-1
TGCGCCAGCAGCCCCCGGACAGTCATGGTTGGCTACACCTTC
CASSPRTVMVGYTF
>TRBJ1-3|-|-|TRBV28
TGTGCCAGCACCTCGGACACAACTTCTGGAAACACCATATATTTT
CASTSDTTSGNTIYF
>TRBJ1-2|-|-|TRBV7-2
TGTGCCAGCAGCTCAACCGACAGGATCTATGGCTACACCTTC
CASSSTDRIYGYTF
>TRBJ2-7|-|-|TRBV14
TGTGCCAGCAGCCAGTCCGGGACAAACTACGAGCAGTACTTC
CASSQSGTNYEQYF
>TRBJ2-5|TRBD1|-|TRBV4-1
TGCGCCAGCAGCCATGGGACAGACCAAGAGACCCAGTACTTC
CASSHGTDQETQYF
>TRBJ2-7|-|-|TRBV27
TGTGCCAGCAGTTTATCGGGAGGGGGCCCCATCTACGAGCAGTACTTC
CASSLSGGGPIYEQYF
>TRBJ1-2|-|-|TRBV11-3
TGTGCCAGCCGGGGCGGCTATGGCTACACCTTC
CASRGGYGYTF
>TRBJ2-7|-|once|TRBV7-2
TGTGCCAGCAGCTTAGGTGGACAGACCTCCTACGAGCAGTACTTC
CASSLGGQTSYEQYF
>TRBJ2-7|-|-|TRBV10-3
TGTGCCATCAGTGAGGCTGGGGTCGACGAGCAGTACTTC
CAISEAGVDEQYF
>TRBJ2-3|TRBD2|-|TRBV4-3
TGCGCCAGCAGCCAGGGACTAGCGGCTAGCACAGATACGCAGTATTTT
CASSQGLAASTDTQYF
>TRBJ1-1|TRBD1|-|TRBV19
TGTGCCAGTAGTATAGCGCAGGGGGCGAACACTGAAGCTTTCTTT
CASSIAQGANTEAFF
>TRBJ1-6|-|-|TRBV27
TGTGCCAGCAGTATAACAGGGACCGATTCACCCCTCCACTTT
CASSITGTDSPLHF
>TRBJ2-7|TRBD1|-|TRBV5-6
TGTGCCAGCAGCGCGGATGGACAGGTTGGTTGGGGCGAGCAGTACTTC
CASSADGQVGWGEQYF
>TRBJ1-2|-|-|TRBV6-1
TGTGCCAGCACCCTAACCACGGGGGCGGGTGGCTACACCTTC
CASTLTTGAGGYTF
>TRBJ2-6|-|-|TRBV29-1
TGCAGCGTTGAAGATAGTGAGGGGATTAGCTCTGGGGCCAACGTCCTGACTTTC
CSVEDSEGISSGANVLTF
>TRBJ1-5|-|-|TRBV29-1
TGCAGCGTTGAAGATCCCGCTGGGGGCAATCAGCCCCAGCATTTT
CSVEDPAGGNQPQHF
>TRBJ2-3|-|-|TRBV28
TGTGCCAGCAGTTCCCGGCGGGGTTACACAGATACGCAGTATTTT
CASSSRRGYTDTQYF
>TRBJ1-4|-|-|TRBV7-9
TGTGCCAGCAGCTCCGATGAAAAACTGTTTTTT
CASSSDEKLFF
>TRBJ2-7|-|-|TRBV30
TGTGCCTGGAGTTTGACGTACTACGAGCAGTACTTC
CAWSLTYYEQYF
>TRBJ1-3|TRBD1|-|TRBV7-9
TGTGCCAGCAGCTTGCTTGGGACAGAAGGAAACACCATATATTTT
CASSLLGTEGNTIYF
>TRBJ1-5|-|-|TRBV15
TGTGCCACCAGCAGAGGAACCGATCAGCCCCAGCGTTTT
CATSRGTDQPQRF
>TRBJ2-7|TRBD1|-|TRBV18
TGTGCCAGCTCACAAGATTACGGGACAGGGAGTTCCTACGAGCAGTACTTC
CASSQDYGTGSSYEQYF
>TRBJ2-1|-|-|TRBV7-9
TGCGCCAGCAGCTTAGCTTCAACCCGGGACGGGCAGTTCTTC
CASSLASTRDGQFF
>TRBJ2-7|-|few|TRBV27
TGTGCCAGCAGTCCTAGTCCCTACGAGCAGTACTTC
CASSPSPYEQYF
>TRBJ2-2|TRBD2|-|TRBV2
TGTGCCAGCAGGACCTATAGCGGGGGGAACACCGGGGAGCTGTTTTTT
CASRTYSGGNTGELFF
>TRBJ2-7|TRBD1|once|TRBV19
TGTGCCAGTAGTATCAACAGGGGGGCCTACGAGCAGTACTTC
CASSINRGAYEQYF